This T cell receptor beta chain appears in the sequencing data of a study of metastatic and nonmetastatic thyroid tumors. The CDR3 runs 15 residues. The V end was cut by 3 bases, the J end by 0 bases, with 12 bases between. CDR1 is SGHTA, CDR2 FQGNSA, per germline. TCRdb recomputed clones from the PCR reads via MiXCR. The table has 15,000 to 20,000 clones, approximately 24% seen once. This clone is medium-sized (0.01 to 0.1%) in the sample. Nobody among the patients had been given any treatment before thyroid surgery. The origin of this receptor is a male donor with papillary thyroid cancer or a benign thyroid nodule (not recorded which). Some clones in this sample may be carry-over from other donors' samples. The genes are TRBV7-2 and TRBJ2-7; D uncertain. Sample: tumor tissue. The CDR3 nucleotides are TGTGCCAGCAGCTTGGTCTCACGGCTCTCCTACGAGCAGTACTTC. It is translated as CASSLVSRLSYEQYF.